This is a list of T cell receptor beta chains from one sample in a study of T cell responses to AZD1222 COVID-19 vaccine. Generated by immunoSEQ multiplex PCR, the TCRdb table keeps only in-frame clones and is missing some. The sample yields 55,000 to 75,000 clones, about 80% seen once. This material consisted of peripheral blood, taken on day 0 of AZD1222 vaccination. These receptors came from an adult in good health. CDR3s include the opening cysteine and the closing phenylalanine or tryptophan. The D gene is left open where the match is weak. Some rows mark clone size as missing; the rest say once, few, many or name a class of expanded clone.

J	D	V	size	DNA	CDR3
TRBJ1-5	.	TRBV28	.	TGTGCCAGCAGAACAGAGATCCATAGCAATCAGCCCCAGCATTTT	CASRTEIHSNQPQHF
TRBJ1-1	.	TRBV6-2/TRBV6-3	.	TGTGCCAGCAGTTCAGGGGACACTGAAGCTTTCTTT	CASSSGDTEAFF
TRBJ1-6	TRBD1	TRBV29-1	.	TGCAGCGTTCGGGACAGTAATAATTCACCCCTCCACTTT	CSVRDSNNSPLHF
TRBJ1-1	.	TRBV29-1	.	TGCAGCGTTCGGGGCGGGGTGGATAGGAACACTGAAGCTTTCTTT	CSVRGGVDRNTEAFF
TRBJ2-5	.	TRBV7-2	.	TGTGCCAGCAGCTTAGTCAGCAGCGGTGGCCAAGAGACCCAGTACTTC	CASSLVSSGGQETQYF
TRBJ2-1	.	TRBV7-8	.	TGTGCCAGCAGCTTAGGGGTCCTAGCAGGGCCAGGACGCAATGAGCAGTTCTTC	CASSLGVLAGPGRNEQFF
TRBJ1-5	TRBD1	TRBV7-9	.	TGTGCCAGCAGCTTAGGAAAAGACAGGGAATCTCGTCAGCCCCAGCATTTT	CASSLGKDRESRQPQHF
TRBJ2-2	TRBD2	TRBV7-6	.	TGTGCCAGCAGCCAACAATCCAGCGGGGGGGCGAACACCGGGGAGCTGTTTTTT	CASSQQSSGGANTGELFF
TRBJ1-1	.	TRBV6-2/TRBV6-3	.	TGTGCCAGCAGTTACAGTTCGGTAGGGCGCGCTGAAGCTTTCTTT	CASSYSSVGRAEAFF
TRBJ2-2	TRBD2	TRBV7-6	.	TGTGCCAGCAGCTGGACTAGCGGGGAAAGACACACCGGGGAGCTGTTTTTT	CASSWTSGERHTGELFF
TRBJ1-1	TRBD1	TRBV2	medium-sized	TGTGCCAGCAGTGAACCAGGGGGATATACTGAAGCTTTCTTT	CASSEPGGYTEAFF
TRBJ2-5	.	TRBV6-6	.	TGTGCCAGTTGGGGGAGGGGACACTCGGAAGAGACCCAGTACTTC	CASWGRGHSEETQYF
TRBJ1-2	.	TRBV29-1	.	TGCAGCGTTGTACCCGGCTACACCTTC	CSVVPGYTF
TRBJ1-6	.	TRBV7-2	.	TGTGCCAGCAGTTGGGGGCAGGGTAATTCACCCCTCCACTTT	CASSWGQGNSPLHF
TRBJ1-1	.	TRBV12-3/TRBV12-4	once	TGTGCCAGCACCCCGGGGGCCGGGACTGAAGCTTTCTTT	CASTPGAGTEAFF
TRBJ2-5	.	TRBV5-1	.	TGCGCCAGCAGCTTGGCCCTAGGCGGGTCAGAGACCCAGTACTTC	CASSLALGGSETQYF
TRBJ1-5	TRBD1	TRBV28	.	TGTGCCAGCAGGGGGGACAGGGGAGGGGATCAGCCCCAGCATTTT	CASRGDRGGDQPQHF
TRBJ1-2	TRBD1	TRBV9	.	TGTGCCAGCAGCGCATCCCGGGACAGGGGCTATGGCTACACCTTC	CASSASRDRGYGYTF
TRBJ1-1	TRBD1	TRBV6-6	.	TGTGCCAGCAGCCTGACAGGGTGGGACACTGAAGCTTTCTTT	CASSLTGWDTEAFF
TRBJ1-1	.	TRBV27	.	TGTGCCACCTTTTTGTTCCAGGGAAAGAACACTGAAGCTTTCTTT	CATFLFQGKNTEAFF
TRBJ1-2	.	TRBV27	.	TGTGCCAGCAGCTTGAGGGCACAAAACTATGGCTACACCTTC	CASSLRAQNYGYTF
TRBJ2-7	.	TRBV4-1	few	TGCGCCAGCAGCCTAGGGACAACCAGACGGTACGAGCAGTACTTC	CASSLGTTRRYEQYF
TRBJ2-7	.	TRBV6-5	.	TGTGCCAGCAGTTACTCGGTGTCAGTGGCGTGGGAGCAGTACTTC	CASSYSVSVAWEQYF
TRBJ2-5	TRBD2	TRBV19	.	TGTGCCAGTAGTATGACTAGCGGTACTTTTCAAGAGACCCAGTACTTC	CASSMTSGTFQETQYF
TRBJ2-7	TRBD1	TRBV9	.	TGTGCCAGCAGCGAGGGACAGGGTTACGAGCAGTACTTC	CASSEGQGYEQYF
TRBJ2-3	.	TRBV7-9	.	TGTGCCAGCAGCACCCAGGTATTAACGCCGCCTACGCAGTATTTT	CASSTQVLTPPTQYF
TRBJ1-5	TRBD1	TRBV19	.	TGTGCCAGTAGTCCCGGGACAGGGTTTATCAATCAGCCCCAGCATTTT	CASSPGTGFINQPQHF